Shown below are 23 T cell receptor beta chains from a single sample sequenced in a study of identical twins. A single record per CDR3 protein comes from TCRdb applying MiXCR to the 5' RACE reads. This table has 500,000 to 550,000 distinct CDR3 sequences, around 22% appearing once. The same data also contributed to another study, on yellow fever vaccine responses in identical twins.

Input material: CD4+ T cells sorted from blood. The receptors shown here come from a woman younger than 30 in good health.

This clonotype appeared a few times. The chain joins TRBV18 to TRBJ2-7, with a possible D match to TRBD1 (5 bases). Germline V CDR1 and CDR2: KGHSH, LQKENI. CDR3 size: 15 residues. V was shortened by 0 bases and J by 3 bases, with 12 bases between the two germline ends. The CDR3 DNA reads as TGTGCCAGCTCACCACCGGTAAGGGGTAACTACGAGCAGTACTTC. Translation: CASSPPVRGNYEQYF.

This chain uses TRBV7-2 with TRBJ2-5; D call uncertain. Trimming shortened V by 1 base and J by 1 base, and 13 bases separated the two germline ends. CDR1 and CDR2 from the germline V gene are SGHTA and FQGNSA. This CDR3 comprises 16 residues. The CDR3 nucleotides are TGTGCCAGCAGCTTAGTCCCCTCCAAGGGCCAAGAGACCCAGTACTTC. Translated, it gives CASSLVPSKGQETQYF.

The chain couples TRBV12-3 or TRBV12-4 to TRBJ2-1; 10 bases line up with TRBD2. V lost 5 bases to trimming and J lost 3 bases; unmatched junction nucleotides: 7. CDR3 length equals 16 residues. CDR3 in amino acids: CASSASGRFLYNEQFF. DNA of the CDR3: TGTGCCAGCAGTGCTAGCGGGAGATTCCTCTACAATGAGCAGTTCTTC.

This clonotype was seen at least ten times. The chain is built from TRBV12-3 or TRBV12-4 and TRBJ1-1; 7 bases match TRBD1. J was trimmed by 2 bases and V by 7 bases; bases with no gene match: 4. This CDR3 has 13 amino acids. CDR3 nucleotides: TGTGCCAGCACTAGAGGGGGCAACACTGAAGCTTTCTTT. This translates into CASTRGGNTEAFF.

This chain links TRBV20-1 with TRBJ1-4; weak D call: TRBD1 (5 bases). CDR1 is DFQATT and CDR2 is SNEGSKA in the germline V gene (reference sequence). V was shortened by 3 bases and J by 6 bases, with 17 bases between the two germline ends. CDR3 length: 15 residues. CDR3 sequence: CSASLPGRGDEKLFF. The CDR3 nucleotides read TGCAGTGCTAGTTTACCGGGACGGGGGGATGAAAAACTGTTTTTT.

CDR3 DNA: TGTGCCAGCAGCTTAGGGGGGACCTACGAGCAGTACGTC. It yields the protein CASSLGGTYEQYV. The chain uses TRBV7-9 and TRBJ2-7; D could derive from TRBD1 or TRBD2 (5 bases each). V shed 1 base and J shed 2 bases, with 6 bases lying between them. The CDR3 contains 13 residues. CDR1 SEHNR and CDR2 FQNEAQ come from the germline V gene (reference sequence).

The chain is built from TRBV29-1 and TRBJ2-1; D tentatively fits TRBD1 or TRBD2 (6 bases each). CDR1 is SQVTM and CDR2 is ANQGSEA in the germline V gene. The CDR3 loop spans 14 amino acids. Trimming left V 4 bases short and J 9 bases short, with 19 bases between. CDR3 DNA: TGCAGCGTTGCGAAGGGGGGCCCCAACAGTGAGCAGTTCTTC. It encodes CSVAKGGPNSEQFF.

The chain is built from TRBV3-1 and TRBJ2-1; D unclear. V lost 5 bases and J 12 bases, leaving 23 bases between the germline ends. CDR1 is LGHDT and CDR2 is YNNKEL in the germline V gene (reference sequence). The CDR3 extends over 15 amino acids. CDR3 DNA: TGTGCCAGCAGCTACCAAGGTATGGGAAAGGGTATGCAGTTCTTC. Translated, it gives CASSYQGMGKGMQFF.

The rearrangement uses TRBV27 and TRBJ1-4, with TRBD1 as a possible D gene (5 bases). CDR1 is MNHEY, CDR2 SMNVEV, per germline (reference sequence). CDR3 length: 13 amino acids. V lost 6 bases and J 7 bases, leaving 12 bases between the germline ends. The DNA for the CDR3 is TGTGCCAGCAGACCAGGGTTGGGTGAAAAACTGTTTTTT. It yields the protein CASRPGLGEKLFF.

V is TRBV20-1 and J is TRBJ2-1; TRBD2 agrees at 7 bases. The CDR3 consists of 15 residues. Germline CDR1 reads DFQATT; CDR2 reads SNEGSKA (reference sequence). The J segment lost 1 base and the V segment lost 4 bases, leaving 7 bases of the junction unmatched. The CDR3 DNA follows: TGCAGTGCTACCGCTAGCGGTATATCCTACAATGAGCAGTTCTTC. As protein: CSATASGISYNEQFF.

This sequence joins TRBV7-2 and TRBJ2-2; TRBD2 agrees at 7 bases. The CDR3 spans 16 residues. CDR1 and CDR2 from the germline V gene are SGHTA and FQGNSA. V lost 5 bases to trimming and J lost 4 bases; unmatched junction nucleotides: 10. The CDR3 spells CASSTAGLEVTGELFF. The CDR3 nucleotides read TGTGCCAGCAGCACCGCCGGACTAGAGGTCACCGGGGAGCTGTTTTTT.

In its sample, this clonotype was seen a few times. The rearrangement joins TRBV6-1 to TRBJ2-7, with D unclear. Germline CDR1 and CDR2: MNHNS and SASEGT. The CDR3 totals 14 residues. Between the trimmed V and J ends, which lost 4 bases and 3 bases, there was a span of 13 bases. CDR3 DNA: TGTGCCAGCAGTGCTCAGGTCTTAAACTACGAGCAGTACGTC. It yields the protein CASSAQVLNYEQYV.

This sequence joins TRBV7-2 and TRBJ2-7; TRBD2 matches 11 bases. This CDR3 has 16 amino acids. Trimming removed 1 base from V and 5 bases from J; junction bases left unmatched: 7. Germline V gene sequence: CDR1 SGHTA, CDR2 FQGNSA. CDR3: CASSLGLAGGRHEQYF. The DNA for the CDR3 is TGTGCCAGCAGCTTAGGGCTAGCGGGAGGACGCCACGAGCAGTACTTC.

This clonotype was recorded only once. V is TRBV11-2 and J is TRBJ2-5, with unresolved D. In germline, CDR1 is SGHAT, CDR2 FQNNGV. V was clipped by 2 bases and J by 6 bases, with 10 bases between them. The CDR3 length is 13 residues. The CDR3 loop reads CASSLPTGQTQYF. As DNA, the CDR3 is TGTGCCAGCAGCTTACCGACCGGGCAGACCCAGTACTTC.

This clonotype was detected only a few times. This sequence joins TRBV10-3 and TRBJ2-7; maybe TRBD2 (6 bases). Deletions cut 6 bases from V and 12 bases from J, with 24 bases between. The germline CDR1 and CDR2 sequences are ENHRY and SYGVKD. The CDR3 is 14 residues long. CDR3 sequence reads: CAISPGTPPGLSYF. CDR3 in DNA: TGTGCCATCAGCCCCGGGACTCCTCCCGGTTTGTCGTACTTC.

The chain carries TRBV5-6 and TRBJ2-1; the D gene is possibly TRBD2 (7 bases). Germline CDR1 and CDR2: SGHDT and YYEEEE. The V and J ends lost 2 bases and 3 bases respectively, with 12 bases between them. This CDR3 contains 15 residues. CDR3 in DNA: TGTGCCAGCAGCTTATGGGGGGGCGACTACAATGAGCAGTTCTTC. Its protein is CASSLWGGDYNEQFF.

Only a few counts were recorded for this clonotype. V usage is TRBV20-1 and J usage is TRBJ2-3; 8 bases are shared with TRBD2. The CDR3 sequence is 16 residues long. V dropped 1 base and J dropped 2; count of bases not matched to a gene: 8. CDR1 and CDR2 (germline): DFQATT, SNEGSKA (reference sequence). This chain's CDR3 is CSARGVAGSFTDTQYF. The CDR3 nucleotides read TGCAGTGCTAGAGGGGTAGCGGGAAGCTTCACAGATACGCAGTATTTT.

The genes are TRBV2 and TRBJ2-2; 10 nucleotides match TRBD1. The CDR3 has 15 residues. The germline V gene has CDR1 SNHLY and CDR2 FYNNEI. V lost 7 bases and J lost 5; bases outside the gene matches: 7. CDR3 bases: TGTGCCAGCATTACCGGGACAGGGGTAACCGGGGAGCTGTTTTTT. Translation gives CASITGTGVTGELFF.

The V and J genes are TRBV7-3 and TRBJ2-3; D is ambiguous. This CDR3 spans 14 amino acids. Germline values: CDR1 SGHTA, CDR2 FQGTGA. Trimming left V 2 bases short and J 6 bases short, with 12 bases between. Written as DNA, the CDR3 is TGTGCCAGCAGCTTAGGGGATGACTTTGATACGCAGTATTTT. This encodes CASSLGDDFDTQYF.

This clonotype appeared a few times. The CDR3 reads CASSRRSSRGSGGELFF. The CDR3 DNA is TGTGCCAGCAGTCGCCGTAGTAGTCGGGGCTCTGGCGGGGAGCTGTTTTTT. The genes are TRBV6-1 and TRBJ2-2; D is perhaps TRBD1 or TRBD2 (5 bases each). Trimming shortened V by 5 bases and J by 7 bases, and 23 bases separated the two germline ends. In germline, CDR1 is MNHNS, CDR2 SASEGT. The CDR3 totals 17 residues.

V and J are TRBV7-2 and TRBJ2-6, with 12 bases fitting TRBD1. Losses at the gene ends were 4 bases for V and 2 bases for J; bases not matched to a gene: 3. The CDR3 has 17 residues. Germline V gene data show CDR1 as SGHTA and CDR2 as FQGNSA. The CDR3, as DNA: TGTGCCAGCAGCTCGGGACAGGGGGCAACTGGGGCCAACGTCCTGACTTTC. Its protein is CASSSGQGATGANVLTF. The whole variable domain, filled in from reference TRBV7-2 and TRBJ2-6, reads GAGVSQSPSNKVTEKGKDVELRCDPISGHTALYWYRQSLGQGLEFLIYFQGNSAPDKSGLPSDRFSAERTGGSVSTLTIQRTQQEDSAVYLCASSSGQGATGANVLTFGAGSRLTVL.

This sequence joins TRBV29-1 and TRBJ2-3, with D unclear. The CDR3 is made up of 13 amino acids. Germline V gene sequence: CDR1 SQVTM, CDR2 ANQGSEA. The V end lost 7 bases, the J end lost 4 bases, and 15 bases lay between the germline ends. The CDR3 nucleotides are TGCAGCGATATGGTACAGATCTCAGATACGCAGTATTTT. This encodes CSDMVQISDTQYF.

This clonotype appeared many times. This sequence joins TRBV5-1 and TRBJ2-1; tentative D call: TRBD2 (5 bases). CDR3 length: 14 amino acids. Germline-derived CDR1 and CDR2 are SGHRS and YFSETQ. The V gene lost 1 base and the J gene lost 6 bases, with 11 bases spanning the gap. CDR3 protein: CASSLISRGNEQFF. CDR3 nucleotides: TGCGCCAGCAGCTTGATATCCCGGGGCAATGAGCAGTTCTTC.